The 28 T cell receptor beta chains in this list originate from one sample, sequenced in a study of blood T cell repertoires in COVID-19 (dated by TCRdb to the early 2020s). The method behind the library was the immunoSEQ multiplex PCR assay. The source is immuneACCESS, and TCRdb retained only in-frame sequences with V and J called. Part of the clones is not carried over; for the studies checked, unresolved V genes explain less than half of this, and the remainder is unexplained. This sample holds around 70,000 clones; around 90% were observed only once. Approximately 7% of the sample is in the top ten clones. What was sequenced was peripheral blood. Every receptor here comes from a man aged 45-65 years with active COVID-19.

This clone was recorded only once. V is TRBV7-3 and J is TRBJ2-1, with TRBD2 matching over 8 bases. After removal of 5 bases from V and 9 bases from J, the junction contained 9 bases not matched to a gene. This CDR3 is built from 14 residues. Germline V gives CDR1 SGHTA, CDR2 FQGTGA. The CDR3 DNA reads TGTGCCAGCAGCATAAGCGGGAGTGGGGGTGAGCAGTTCTTC. Translation gives CASSISGSGGEQFF.

V usage is TRBV2 and J usage is TRBJ1-5; 10 positions match TRBD1. The V and J ends lost 4 bases and 4 bases, in that order; junction bases with no gene match: 4. Germline CDR1 and CDR2: SNHLY and FYNNEI. This CDR3 is 15 amino acids long. The CDR3 reads CASSGTGGGNQPQHF. The CDR3 nucleotides read TGTGCCAGCAGTGGGACAGGGGGAGGTAATCAGCCCCAGCATTTT.

This clone was seen a handful of times. J is TRBJ2-3 and V is TRBV9; perhaps TRBD2 as D (5 bases). The CDR3 spans 16 residues. Germline V gene sequence: CDR1 SGDLS, CDR2 YYNGEE. The V and J ends lost 0 bases and 0 bases respectively, with 11 bases between them. CDR3 DNA sequence: TGTGCCAGCAGCGTAGGGACGGGAAGAAGCACAGATACGCAGTATTTT. It translates to CASSVGTGRSTDTQYF.

This chain uses TRBV6-2 or TRBV6-3 with TRBJ1-1; D gene ambiguous. Per the germline V gene, CDR1 is MNHEY and CDR2 is SVGEGT. V lost 2 bases and J 0 bases, leaving 16 bases between the germline ends. CDR3 size: 17 residues. Here the CDR3 DNA reads TGTGCCAGCAGTTACGAGTTAGAACTTACCGTGAACACTGAAGCTTTCTTT. It encodes CASSYELELTVNTEAFF.

This chain joins TRBV4-3 and TRBJ1-3, with D hard to call. Germline CDR1 and CDR2: LGHNA and YSLEER. The V end was cut by 4 bases, the J end by 0 bases, with 13 bases between. The CDR3 spans 16 residues. The CDR3 DNA reads as TGCGCCAGCAGCCCAAGTGTGGCAAGCTCTGGAAACACCATATATTTT. It translates to CASSPSVASSGNTIYF.

The chain links TRBV7-2 to TRBJ2-7, with TRBD2 matching over 12 bases. V was clipped by 3 bases and J by 2 bases; unmatched bases: 2. Germline CDR1 and CDR2: SGHTA and FQGNSA. This CDR3 comprises 15 residues. The CDR3 loop reads CASSFLAGGTYEQYF. Here the CDR3 DNA reads TGTGCCAGCAGCTTTCTAGCGGGGGGGACCTACGAGCAGTACTTC.

J is TRBJ2-1 and V is TRBV19; D possibly corresponds to TRBD2 (6 bases). This CDR3 spans 14 amino acids. The V gene's germline CDR1 is LNHDA and CDR2 SQIVND (reference sequence). Trimming pared 4 bases from V and 7 bases from J, leaving 14 bases between. CDR3 region: CASSRERRGNEQFF. The CDR3 nucleotides are TGTGCCAGTAGTAGAGAGCGCCGGGGGAATGAGCAGTTCTTC.

V and J are TRBV9 and TRBJ2-7; D might be TRBD2 (5 bases). The CDR3 covers 15 residues. Germline CDR1 and CDR2: SGDLS and YYNGEE. With 0 bases removed from V and 1 base from J, the gap between germline ends came to 11 bases. The CDR3 bases are TGTGCCAGCAGCGTAGCCAGCGGACTTTCCTACGAGCAGTACTTC. This codes for CASSVASGLSYEQYF.

The count of this clone is one. CDR3 DNA sequence: TGTGCCAGCAGACGTAGCGCGCATGAGCAGTTCTTC. This encodes CASRRSAHEQFF. V gene TRBV5-6 combines with J gene TRBJ2-1, with a possible D match to TRBD2 (5 bases). The CDR3 sequence is 12 residues long. Per germline, CDR1 SGHDT and CDR2 YYEEEE. V gave up 5 bases and J gave up 8 bases, with 11 bases separating them.

V and J are TRBV10-3 and TRBJ2-7; D ambiguous. The V and J ends lost 0 bases and 6 bases respectively, with 9 bases between them. The CDR3 has 13 residues. Germline CDR1 reads ENHRY; CDR2 reads SYGVKD. This CDR3 is CAISESGRSEQYF. CDR3 DNA sequence: TGTGCCATCAGTGAGTCGGGTAGGAGCGAGCAGTACTTC.

The gene calls are TRBV4-3 and TRBJ2-7; 10 nucleotides align to TRBD2. V gave up 1 base and J gave up 0 bases; unmatched junction bases: 3. CDR1 is LGHNA, CDR2 YSLEER, per germline. CDR3 size: 16 residues. The DNA of the CDR3 is TGCGCCAGCAGCCAAGGACTAGCGGGTGTCTCCTACGAGCAGTACTTC. Translation gives CASSQGLAGVSYEQYF.

This chain connects TRBV30 to TRBJ1-6; TRBD1 agrees at 10 bases. Germline V gives CDR1 GTSNPN, CDR2 SVGIG (reference sequence). V shed 1 base, J shed 7 bases, and the junction held 4 bases outside the gene matches. There are 15 residues in the CDR3. The CDR3 nucleotides are TGTGCCTGGAGTGCCGGACAGGGGGAGAATTCACCCCTCCACTTT. Its protein is CAWSAGQGENSPLHF.

This clone was picked up a small number of times. The CDR3 is CASRAQGHGYTF. The CDR3 DNA reads TGTGCCAGCAGAGCCCAGGGTCATGGCTACACCTTC. The chain links TRBV9 to TRBJ1-2; TRBD1 might be the D (5 bases). In germline, CDR1 is SGDLS, CDR2 YYNGEE. This CDR3 has 12 amino acids. Trimming took off 5 bases at V and 6 bases at J, with 11 bases between the two ends.

The rearrangement joins TRBV30 to TRBJ2-4, with D perhaps TRBD2 (6 bases). Germline CDR1 and CDR2: GTSNPN and SVGIG (reference sequence). The V end lost 0 bases, the J end lost 3 bases, and 9 bases lay between the germline ends. CDR3 length: 14 residues. DNA of the CDR3: TGTGCCTGGAGTGTATGGGGGGACAAAAACATTCAGTACTTC. Translated, it gives CAWSVWGDKNIQYF.

The V gene is TRBV7-2, the J gene TRBJ2-5, with D possibly being TRBD1 (6 bases). CDR3 length: 15 residues. Germline CDR1 reads SGHTA; CDR2 reads FQGNSA. Trimming removed 6 bases at V and 0 bases at J, with 14 bases between. CDR3 in DNA: TGTGCCAGCAGGCCATCAGGGGCGAACCAAGAGACCCAGTACTTC. It translates to CASRPSGANQETQYF.

This chain joins TRBV12-3 or TRBV12-4 and TRBJ1-5; 7 bases are a match to TRBD1. V shed 5 bases and J 7 bases; nucleotides not matched to a gene: 5. The CDR3 contains 13 residues. CDR3 in amino acids: CASSAGGSQPQHF. The CDR3, as DNA: TGTGCCAGCAGTGCAGGGGGGTCGCAGCCCCAGCATTTT.

The chain recombines TRBV9 with TRBJ1-1; no clear D. Germline loops: CDR1 SGDLS, CDR2 YYNGEE. The V and J ends lost 0 bases and 2 bases respectively, with 8 bases between them. The CDR3 covers 14 residues. The CDR3 is CASSVGQINTEAFF. The CDR3 nucleotides are TGTGCCAGCAGCGTAGGTCAGATTAACACTGAAGCTTTCTTT.

For this clone: One junction end does not reproduce the germline sequence, and a read error may be involved. The sample contains more than one DNA sequence encoding this CDR3. For the CDR3, the DNA is TGTGCCAGCAGCGGCCTGGGGCCGAACACTGAGGCTTTCTTT. This translates into CASSGLGPNTEAFF. V gene TRBV5-4 combines with J gene TRBJ1-1, with D perhaps matching TRBD1 (5 bases). Germline V gene sequence: CDR1 SGHNT, CDR2 YYREEE (reference sequence). The CDR3 extends over 14 amino acids.

The chain carries TRBV27 and TRBJ2-2; 12 bases are shared with TRBD2. This CDR3 contains 18 residues. J lost 6 bases, V lost 6 bases, and 14 bases had no gene match. The germline CDR1 and CDR2 sequences are MNHEY and SMNVEV (reference sequence). The CDR3 DNA reads as TGTGCCAGCAGCCCTACCCCTAGCGGGGGGGCAAATCCCGGGGAGCTGTTTTTT. Amino acid sequence: CASSPTPSGGANPGELFF.

This clone showed up just a few times. CDR3 sequence: CASSLERAGQPQHF. CDR3 DNA: TGTGCCAGCAGCTTAGAGCGGGCGGGCCAGCCCCAGCATTTT. This rearrangement joins TRBV7-2 to TRBJ1-5, with D uncertain. Germline CDR1 is SGHTA and CDR2 is FQGNSA. V lost 1 base and J lost 7, with 11 bases in between. This CDR3 region has 14 residues.

The genes are TRBV2 and TRBJ2-1; 9 nucleotides agree with TRBD2. The junction had 7 bases not matched to a gene; V was cut back by 2 bases and J by 8 bases. The CDR3 loop spans 15 amino acids. CDR1 is SNHLY, CDR2 FYNNEI, per germline. This chain's CDR3 is CASSEWSSGKDEQFF. The CDR3 DNA is TGTGCCAGCAGTGAATGGTCTAGCGGGAAGGATGAGCAGTTCTTC.

This chain joins TRBV2 and TRBJ1-5; 10 bases map to TRBD1. The CDR3 has 16 residues. Germline V CDR1 and CDR2: SNHLY, FYNNEI. J gave up 6 bases and V 3 bases, and 8 bases lay outside the gene matches. This chain's CDR3 is CASSDRDRGGGQPQHF. For the CDR3, the DNA is TGTGCCAGCAGTGATAGGGACAGGGGAGGTGGTCAGCCCCAGCATTTT.

This clone was seen only a few times. The V gene is TRBV28, the J gene TRBJ1-5; 7 bases are shared with TRBD1. V was pared by 3 bases and J by 5 bases, with 7 bases of the junction left unmatched. CDR1 is MDHEN, CDR2 SYDVKM, per germline. CDR3 size: 15 residues. Written as DNA, the CDR3 is TGTGCCAGCAGTTTGACAGGGTTGGAGTATCAGCCCCAGCATTTT. The encoded protein is CASSLTGLEYQPQHF.

This chain uses TRBV6-5 with TRBJ2-7; 7 positions agree with TRBD1. This CDR3 has 14 amino acids. The germline V gene encodes CDR1 MNHEY and CDR2 SVGAGI. The ends lost 6 bases at V and 6 bases at J; junction bases unmatched: 11. The CDR3 coding sequence is TGTGCCAGCAGACTCGACAGGGTTACTATCGAGCAGTACTTC. Translation: CASRLDRVTIEQYF.

The rearrangement joins TRBV5-6 to TRBJ1-5; D is unresolved. The CDR3 covers 15 residues. V lost 0 bases and J 7 bases, leaving 14 bases between the germline ends. From germline, CDR1 is SGHDT and CDR2 YYEEEE. This CDR3 is CASSLAREIGQPQHF. CDR3 DNA sequence: TGTGCCAGCAGCTTGGCTCGGGAAATTGGCCAGCCCCAGCATTTT.

This chain links TRBV28 with TRBJ1-6, with D hard to call. Trimming stripped 8 bases from V and 6 bases from J, with 14 bases between. The germline V gene has CDR1 MDHEN and CDR2 SYDVKM. The CDR3 has 14 amino acids. CDR3 DNA: TGTGCCAGCCTCGTCCCGGGGTTTAATTCACCCCTCCACTTT. As protein: CASLVPGFNSPLHF.

The CDR3 loop is CASSQDWASGRAREQYF. CDR3 in DNA: TGCGCCAGCAGCCAAGATTGGGCTAGCGGGAGAGCCCGCGAGCAGTACTTC. The J gene is TRBJ2-7, the V gene TRBV4-3; 10 bases line up with TRBD2. The junction had 11 bases not matched to a gene; V was cut back by 0 bases and J by 6 bases. The CDR3 is 17 residues long. Germline loops: CDR1 LGHNA, CDR2 YSLEER.

This CDR3 reads CASDPGGGNGYTF. The CDR3 DNA is TGTGCCAGCGACCCCGGGGGGGGCAATGGCTACACCTTC. This rearrangement joins TRBV5-6 to TRBJ1-2, with D possibly TRBD1 on 6 matching bases. V was pared by 7 bases and J by 6 bases, with 16 bases between. The germline gives CDR1 SGHDT, CDR2 YYEEEE. The CDR3 covers 13 residues.